This T cell receptor beta chain was found in a study of T cell responses to AZD1222 COVID-19 vaccine. Regarding the study as a whole: Unmutated variant regions reportedly attract nearly half of all spike-specific TCRs. At 160-218 and 743-854, vaccine-associated CD4 TCRs were dominant, and they spanned spike. Repertoires in all cases were sampled only once the peak T cell response had passed. Seropositive status at baseline applied to only a handful of AZD1222 recipients.

Sequencing used immunoSEQ multiplex PCR; TCRdb keeps in-frame clones, though not all of them. The table shows some 130,000 clones, with roughly nine tenths occurring only once. About this clone itself: Its antigen is undetermined.

The V gene's germline CDR1 is SNHLY and CDR2 FYNNEI. This CDR3 is built from 14 residues. Trimming took 3 bases from V and 0 from J, leaving 8 bases between them. This clonotype was obtained from an adult who received the AZD1222 COVID-19 vaccine. V and J are TRBV2 and TRBJ2-5; no clear D gene. The starting material was peripheral blood, obtained 28 days after the second AZD1222 dose. CDR3 region: CASSDRTDQETQYF. The CDR3 coding sequence is TGTGCCAGCAGTGATAGAACGGACCAAGAGACCCAGTACTTC.